Each of the 16 T cell receptor beta chains below was sequenced from the same sample in a study of T cell repertoires in cytomegalovirus infection. TCRdb ran MiXCR on the reads and lists one entry per CDR3 protein. This sample yields approximately 260,000 distinct CDR3 sequences, of which 15% to 20% are seen a single time; about 45% belongs to the top ten. The sample comprised CD8+ T cells from PBMCs. Every receptor here comes from a human donor in good health (CMV status not recorded). Some clones in this sample may be carry-over from other donors' samples.

Many counts were recorded for this clonotype. The chain combines TRBV6-2 or TRBV6-3 with TRBJ1-2; D is unclear. In germline, CDR1 is MNHEY, CDR2 SVGEGT. Trimming shortened V by 6 bases and J by 6 bases, and 20 bases separated the two germline ends. The CDR3 is 15 residues long. The CDR3: CASRPDLWGVHGYTF. DNA of the CDR3: TGTGCCAGCAGACCCGATTTGTGGGGAGTCCATGGCTACACCTTC.

This chain uses TRBV20-1 with TRBJ1-5, with TRBD1 identical over 9 bases. After removal of 5 bases from V and 3 bases from J, the junction contained 11 bases not matched to a gene. The CDR3 loop spans 16 amino acids. CDR1 is DFQATT, CDR2 SNEGSKA, per germline (reference sequence). CDR3 sequence: CSAQHPDRGLNQPQHF. DNA of the CDR3: TGCAGTGCTCAACACCCGGACAGGGGCCTCAATCAGCCCCAGCATTTT.

This clonotype was counted ten times or more. The gene calls are TRBV7-8 and TRBJ2-1; D not resolved. V was clipped by 2 bases and J by 7 bases, with 3 bases between them. CDR1 and CDR2 from the germline V gene are SGHVS and FQNEAQ. The CDR3 is made up of 11 amino acids. This chain's CDR3 is CASSLQNEQFF. The DNA of the CDR3 is TGTGCCAGCAGCTTACAGAATGAGCAGTTCTTC.

In this sample, this clonotype turned up many times. The V call is TRBV7-9, the J call TRBJ2-1, with a weak D call TRBD2 (6 bases). Trimming stripped 5 bases from V and 9 bases from J, with 14 bases between. Looked up from germline, CDR1 is SEHNR and CDR2 is FQNEAQ (reference sequence). This CDR3 is built from 13 residues. CDR3 sequence reads: CASSLPGGREQFF. In DNA form, the CDR3 reads TGTGCCAGCAGCCTCCCCGGGGGACGTGAGCAGTTCTTC.

This clonotype was seen more than once but under ten times. V gene TRBV6-2 or TRBV6-3 combines with J gene TRBJ2-1, with 9 nucleotides matching TRBD1. The V gene's germline CDR1 is MNHEY and CDR2 SVGEGT. The CDR3 contains 15 residues. The V and J ends lost 6 bases and 4 bases, in that order; junction bases with no gene match: 7. The CDR3 nucleotides are TGTGCCAGCAGCTCGGGACAGGGATTATACAATGAGCAGTTCTTC. Protein: CASSSGQGLYNEQFF.

The V and J genes are TRBV6-8 and TRBJ1-4; no clear D gene. V lost 8 bases and J 0 bases, leaving 7 bases between the germline ends. CDR1 is MNHGY and CDR2 is SAAAGT in the germline V gene. The CDR3 runs 13 residues. As DNA, the CDR3 is TGTGCCAGCCGAGAGGCAACTAATGAAAAACTGTTTTTT. It specifies CASREATNEKLFF.

This clonotype was recorded many times. The gene calls are TRBV7-2 and TRBJ2-2, with D uncertain. Trimming removed 5 bases from V and 5 bases from J, with 9 bases in between. Germline CDR1 SGHTA, CDR2 FQGNSA. The length of the CDR3 is 13 residues. The DNA for the CDR3 is TGTGCCAGCAGCCCCCCGGAAACCGGGGAGCTGTTTTTT. This sequence encodes CASSPPETGELFF.

This clonotype was seen repeatedly, ten times or more. V is TRBV7-2 and J is TRBJ2-1; 8 bases map to TRBD1. The germline V gene encodes CDR1 SGHTA and CDR2 FQGNSA. The junction had 12 bases not matched to a gene; V was cut back by 3 bases and J by 5 bases. The CDR3 totals 17 residues. CDR3 nucleotide sequence: TGTGCCAGCAGCTTCTACCCAGGGGGCCCTATTAACAATGAGCAGTTCTTC. It codes for CASSFYPGGPINNEQFF.

This clonotype was counted ten times or more. V usage is TRBV7-8 and J usage is TRBJ2-6; the match to TRBD2 covers 9 bases. Looked up from germline, CDR1 is SGHVS and CDR2 is FQNEAQ. With 3 bases clipped from V and 3 bases from J, the junction kept 9 bases outside the gene matches. The CDR3 extends over 18 amino acids. The CDR3 region is CASSLVVAGVGGANVLTF. CDR3 bases: TGTGCCAGCAGCTTGGTGGTAGCGGGGGTAGGTGGGGCCAACGTCCTGACTTTC.

This clonotype was observed a few times. J is TRBJ1-6 and V is TRBV9; possibly TRBD1 for D (5 bases). The V gene lost 4 bases and the J gene lost 8 bases, with 22 bases spanning the gap. Germline V gene lookup returns CDR1 SGDLS and CDR2 YYNGEE. This CDR3 has 17 residues. The CDR3 bases are TGTGCCAGCAGCCACGACCAGCGGGCAGGGACCTATTCACCCCTCCACTTT. This gives the protein CASSHDQRAGTYSPLHF.

The genes are TRBV5-1 and TRBJ1-2; D not certain. The V and J ends lost 1 base and 1 base respectively, with 11 bases between them. The CDR3 is 15 amino acids. Germline V gene lookup returns CDR1 SGHRS and CDR2 YFSETQ. Here the CDR3 DNA reads TGCGCCAGCAGCTTGACAGCCGCCAATAACTATGGCTACACCTTC. This gives the protein CASSLTAANNYGYTF.

The chain couples TRBV5-1 to TRBJ2-2; D is uncertain. Germline-derived CDR1 and CDR2 are SGHRS and YFSETQ. The CDR3 has 16 residues. The V end lost 0 bases, the J end lost 0 bases, and 9 bases lay between the germline ends. The CDR3: CASSLASGANTGELFF. CDR3 coding DNA: TGCGCCAGCAGCTTGGCCTCAGGAGCGAACACCGGGGAGCTGTTTTTT.

This clonotype was observed many times. CDR3: CASRIQGTNNSPLHF. CDR3 nucleotide sequence: TGTGCCAGCAGGATACAGGGCACGAATAATTCACCCCTCCACTTT. J is TRBJ1-6 and V is TRBV6-6, with D possibly TRBD1 on 6 matching bases. Deletions cut 6 bases from V and 5 bases from J, with 14 bases between. CDR1 MNHNY and CDR2 SVGAGI come from the germline V gene (reference sequence). The CDR3 is made up of 15 amino acids.

This rearrangement joins TRBV6-2 or TRBV6-3 to TRBJ1-6; D might be TRBD1 (5 bases). Per germline, CDR1 MNHEY and CDR2 SVGEGT. The CDR3 totals 18 residues. Trimming shortened V by 6 bases and J by 5 bases, and 23 bases separated the two germline ends. The CDR3 region is CASRHLRGGDRNNSPLHF. CDR3 coding DNA: TGTGCCAGCAGACATCTTAGGGGTGGGGACCGGAATAATTCACCCCTCCACTTT.

This clonotype was detected only a few times. The V and J genes are TRBV12-5 and TRBJ1-5; TRBD1 matches at 7 bases. There are 15 residues in the CDR3. V shed 5 bases and J 2 bases; nucleotides not matched to a gene: 6. Germline CDR1 LGHNT, CDR2 FRNRAP. The chain's CDR3 is CASGPQGVGNQPQHF. Here the CDR3 DNA reads TGTGCTAGTGGTCCGCAGGGGGTAGGCAATCAGCCCCAGCATTTT.

This clonotype was seen at least ten times. The rearrangement links TRBV14 to TRBJ1-1; no definite D call. The CDR3 extends over 14 amino acids. V was cut by 0 bases and J by 4 bases, with 9 bases left in between. From germline, CDR1 is SGHDN and CDR2 FVKESK. CDR3 protein: CASSQDVGSTEAFF. CDR3 coding DNA: TGTGCCAGCAGCCAAGATGTCGGGAGCACTGAAGCTTTCTTT.